A single sample gave rise to the 25 T cell receptor beta chains below, sequenced in a study of CD8+ T cells in alopecia areata. Documented treatment: oral pan-JAK inhibitor, 5-10 mg twice daily. Sequencing templates came from extracted RNA that was reverse transcribed into cDNA. Some clones are missing from TCRdb's copy, which holds only in-frame ones; the method was immunoSEQ multiplex PCR. This table holds about 110,000 clones, under 60% found once. The input for sequencing was CD8+ T cells sorted from blood, taken at week 24, from a patient treated with tofacitinib. These TCRs come from a human donor with alopecia areata.

The table lists this clone with a few counts. J is TRBJ2-7 and V is TRBV27; 8 positions agree with TRBD1. Losses at the gene ends were 3 bases for V and 2 bases for J; bases not matched to a gene: 6. The CDR3 runs 15 residues. The germline gives CDR1 MNHEY, CDR2 SMNVEV (reference sequence). CDR3 coding DNA: TGTGCCAGCAGTTTCCGGGACAGGCCCCCCTACGAGCAGTACTTC. Encoded protein: CASSFRDRPPYEQYF.

The CDR3 DNA follows: TGCAGCGTTGAAGATTTGAGGGGTAGCTCCTACGAGCAGTACTTC. Its translation is CSVEDLRGSSYEQYF. The chain links TRBV29-1 to TRBJ2-7, with D possibly being TRBD1 or TRBD2 (5 bases each). The germline V and J ends were trimmed by 0 bases and 0 bases, with 12 bases remaining between them. CDR1 is SQVTM, CDR2 ANQGSEA, per germline. This CDR3 has 15 residues.

This clone turned up a few times. The chain links TRBV2 to TRBJ2-5, with D hard to call. The CDR3 extends over 11 amino acids. Trimming removed 8 bases at V and 3 bases at J, with 7 bases between. CDR1 is SNHLY and CDR2 is FYNNEI in the germline V gene. The CDR3 DNA is TGTGCCAGCCTTGGAGAAGAGACCCAGTACTTC. Protein product: CASLGEETQYF.

The chain joins TRBV29-1 to TRBJ2-5; 9 nucleotides match TRBD1. Looked up from germline, CDR1 is SQVTM and CDR2 is ANQGSEA. V lost 5 bases, J lost 2 bases, and 3 bases stayed unmatched. This CDR3 region has 13 residues. The CDR3 spells CSVYRGLQETQYF. The CDR3 nucleotides read TGCAGCGTTTACAGGGGGCTTCAAGAGACCCAGTACTTC.

A few counts support this clone. The V gene is TRBV6-6, the J gene TRBJ1-2; D is ambiguous. The CDR3 is 12 amino acids. The V gene's germline CDR1 is MNHNY and CDR2 SVGAGI (reference sequence). V lost 5 bases, J lost 2 bases, and 6 bases lay in between. CDR3 protein: CASSPDNYGYTF. In DNA, the CDR3 is TGTGCCAGCAGTCCAGACAACTATGGCTACACCTTC.

The gene calls are TRBV27 and TRBJ2-7; a possible D gene is TRBD1 (5 bases). Germline V gene lookup returns CDR1 MNHEY and CDR2 SMNVEV (reference sequence). V was shortened by 7 bases and J by 2 bases, with 12 bases between the two germline ends. The CDR3 contains 13 residues. The CDR3 spells CASTRAGTYEQYF. The DNA for the CDR3 is TGTGCCAGCACCAGGGCTGGGACCTACGAGCAGTACTTC.

The chain recombines TRBV7-9 with TRBJ2-7; D remains ambiguous. V was shortened by 5 bases and J by 3 bases, with 11 bases between the two germline ends. The CDR3 totals 13 residues. CDR1 and CDR2 from the germline V gene are SEHNR and FQNEAQ (reference sequence). DNA of the CDR3: TGTGCCAGCAGCCCCCTACCAGTCTACGAGCAGTACTTC. Protein sequence: CASSPLPVYEQYF. The full variable domain, its missing parts supplied by reference TRBV7-9 and TRBJ2-7, is DTGVSQNPRHKITKRGQNVTFRCDPISEHNRLYWYRQTLGQGPEFLTYFQNEAQLEKSRLLSDRFSAERPKGSFSTLEIQRTEQGDSAMYLCASSPLPVYEQYFGPGTRLTVT.

The chain employs TRBV5-6 and TRBJ1-6; a possible D gene is TRBD1 (5 bases). The germline CDR1 and CDR2 sequences are SGHDT and YYEEEE. Trimming took off 2 bases at V and 9 bases at J, with 12 bases between the two ends. The CDR3 is made up of 14 amino acids. CDR3 DNA sequence: TGTGCCAGCAGCTTTGGGGAGGGGAGTTCACCCCTCCACTTT. It specifies CASSFGEGSSPLHF. The full variable domain, with the rest looked up from reference TRBV5-6 and TRBJ1-6, is DAGVTQSPTHLIKTRGQQVTLRCSPKSGHDTVSWYQQALGQGPQFIFQYYEEEERQRGNFPDRFSGHQFPNYSSELNVNALLLGDSALYLCASSFGEGSSPLHFGNGTRLTVT.

The chain carries TRBV27 and TRBJ1-5; D is ambiguous. Between the trimmed V and J ends, which lost 2 bases and 3 bases, there was a span of 5 bases. CDR1 MNHEY and CDR2 SMNVEV come from the germline V gene (reference sequence). The length of the CDR3 is 13 residues. As DNA, the CDR3 is TGTGCCAGCAGTTTACAGGTCAATCAGCCCCAGCATTTT. Protein: CASSLQVNQPQHF.

The CDR3 DNA sequence: TGCAGCGCTGTAGGGGTGGACACCGGGGAGCTGTTTTTT. It specifies CSAVGVDTGELFF. The chain joins TRBV29-1 to TRBJ2-2, with a tentative D call TRBD1 (5 bases). V dropped 7 bases and J dropped 3 bases, with 12 bases sitting between them. Germline values: CDR1 SQVTM, CDR2 ANQGSEA. This CDR3 is built from 13 residues.

The rearrangement joins TRBV13 to TRBJ2-1; 8 nucleotides align to TRBD2. The length of the CDR3 is 15 residues. Per germline, CDR1 PRHDT and CDR2 FYEKMQ (reference sequence). After removal of 5 bases from V and 4 bases from J, the junction contained 7 bases not matched to a gene. The DNA of the CDR3 is TGTGCCAGCAGCACTTACACTAGCGGTTACAATGAGCAGTTCTTC. Translating gives CASSTYTSGYNEQFF.

Comment on this clone: Additional DNA sequences in this sample encode the identical CDR3. The V and J genes are TRBV7-9 and TRBJ2-7, with D tentatively TRBD2 (6 bases). Germline V gives CDR1 SEHNR, CDR2 FQNEAQ (reference sequence). This CDR3 has 12 amino acids. The ends were cut back, 5 bases at V and 4 bases at J, with 9 bases in the middle. CDR3 DNA sequence: TGTGCCAGCAGCCAGGGAGGTTACGAGCAGTACTTC. Its translation: CASSQGGYEQYF.

This chain links TRBV5-4 with TRBJ1-6; D is unclear. Germline lookup yields CDR1 SGHNT and CDR2 YYREEE (reference sequence). This CDR3 has 12 amino acids. Trimming took off 0 bases at V and 9 bases at J, with 4 bases between the two ends. The DNA of the CDR3 is TGTGCCAGCAGCTTGGGGGCTTCACCCCTCCACTTT. It specifies CASSLGASPLHF.

The chain has TRBV27 and TRBJ1-4; 7 bases are a match to TRBD1. The germline CDR1 and CDR2 sequences are MNHEY and SMNVEV (reference sequence). With 5 bases clipped from V and 8 bases from J, the junction kept 8 bases outside the gene matches. The CDR3 spans 14 residues. The CDR3 loop reads CASSVGGAFEKLFF. CDR3 nucleotide sequence: TGTGCCAGCAGTGTAGGGGGCGCTTTCGAAAAACTGTTTTTT.

The genes are TRBV4-1 and TRBJ2-2; 9 bases are shared with TRBD1. This CDR3 has 15 amino acids. Per germline, CDR1 MGHRA and CDR2 YSYEKL. The ends lost 3 bases at V and 7 bases at J; junction bases unmatched: 6. CDR3 sequence: CASSQGTGKDGELFF. The DNA for the CDR3 is TGCGCCAGCAGCCAGGGGACAGGGAAAGACGGGGAGCTGTTTTTT.

This chain links TRBV5-1 with TRBJ1-1, with D uncertain. V shed 0 bases and J shed 2 bases, with 8 bases lying between them. The CDR3 spans 14 residues. Germline lookup yields CDR1 SGHRS and CDR2 YFSETQ. This CDR3 reads CASSLGPSNTEAFF. DNA for the CDR3: TGCGCCAGCAGCTTGGGGCCCTCCAACACTGAAGCTTTCTTT.

This chain uses TRBV7-3 with TRBJ2-3; D remains unclear. Trimming cost V 5 bases and J 3 bases, with 9 bases left between them. Per the germline V gene, CDR1 is SGHTA and CDR2 is FQGTGA. This CDR3 spans 13 amino acids. The CDR3 protein is CASSRVGTDTQYF. In nucleotides, the CDR3 is TGTGCCAGCAGCCGCGTCGGGACAGATACGCAGTATTTT.

Concerning this clone itself: Other DNA sequences from this sample encode an identical CDR3 as well. The chain joins TRBV25-1 to TRBJ1-4; D ambiguous. The V gene's germline CDR1 is MGHDK and CDR2 SYGVNS. The CDR3 contains 11 residues. Trimming left V 4 bases short and J 8 bases short, with 5 bases between. CDR3 in DNA: TGTGCCAGCAGTGGAGGGGAAAAACTGTTTTTT. It translates to CASSGGEKLFF.

The chain has TRBV11-2 and TRBJ2-5; possible D gene TRBD1, 6 bases. V lost 4 bases and J lost 4, with 16 bases in between. The germline gives CDR1 SGHAT, CDR2 FQNNGV. The CDR3 has 15 amino acids. The CDR3 DNA is TGTGCCAGCAGCTCCCGACCGGGACAAAGAGAGACCCAGTACTTC. Its translation is CASSSRPGQRETQYF.

This clone was observed a few times. This chain uses TRBV27 with TRBJ2-5; no clear D gene. From germline, CDR1 is MNHEY and CDR2 SMNVEV (reference sequence). This CDR3 comprises 15 residues. Trimming left V 6 bases short and J 5 bases short, with 19 bases between. This CDR3 reads CASSQTASAHETQYF. For the CDR3, the DNA is TGTGCCAGCAGCCAAACCGCCTCGGCCCATGAGACCCAGTACTTC.

V is TRBV6-5 and J is TRBJ2-7, with TRBD1 as a possible D gene (5 bases). The germline gives CDR1 MNHEY, CDR2 SVGAGI. The CDR3 loop spans 16 amino acids. V lost 0 bases, J lost 0 bases, and 12 bases lay in between. CDR3 coding DNA: TGTGCCAGCAGTTACTCGACCCGACAGCTCTCCTACGAGCAGTACTTC. It encodes CASSYSTRQLSYEQYF.

The DNA of the CDR3 is TGTGCCAGCAGTTACGGACAGGGTCTCAGTACTGAAGCTTTCTTT. Protein product: CASSYGQGLSTEAFF. The chain couples TRBV27 to TRBJ1-1; 8 positions agree with TRBD1. The germline V gene encodes CDR1 MNHEY and CDR2 SMNVEV (reference sequence). Unmatched junction bases numbered 9, after V lost 4 bases and J lost 5 bases. The CDR3 spans 15 residues.

The chain links TRBV7-6 to TRBJ2-7, with a possible D match to TRBD2 (5 bases). The CDR3 is made up of 13 amino acids. CDR1 is SGHVS and CDR2 is FNYEAQ in the germline V gene. The V gene lost 3 bases and the J gene lost 5 bases, with 11 bases spanning the gap. CDR3 protein: CASSFRTRDEQYF. The CDR3 DNA reads as TGTGCCAGCAGCTTCAGAACGCGGGACGAGCAGTACTTC.

CDR3 nucleotides: TGTGCCAGTAGTGGAGGGGGCGCGAACACTGAAGCTTTCTTT. This sequence encodes CASSGGGANTEAFF. The chain joins TRBV19 to TRBJ1-1, with TRBD1 matching over 7 bases. V was clipped by 5 bases and J by 1 base; unmatched bases: 4. Germline CDR1 reads LNHDA; CDR2 reads SQIVND (reference sequence). The CDR3 is 14 residues long.

This chain links TRBV4-1 with TRBJ2-1; 11 positions agree with TRBD2. J lost 7 bases, V lost 7 bases, and 18 bases had no gene match. CDR3 length equals 18 residues. The germline CDR1 and CDR2 sequences are MGHRA and YSYEKL. The CDR3 DNA reads TGCGCCAGCAACATTAAAGACCATAGCGGGGGGGTGGCGAATGAGCAGTTCTTC. It yields the protein CASNIKDHSGGVANEQFF.